The entry below gives a single TCR beta chain sequence along with its context. Germline lookup yields CDR1 MNHNS and CDR2 SASEGT. The CDR3 totals 13 residues. Trimming took 7 bases from V and 7 from J, leaving 13 bases between them. The sample comes from a study of PD-L1 blockade in urothelial cancer. Study at large: Patients' histories included 0 to 3 prior chemotherapy regimens. Blood analysis was done at 3 weeks (second dose) and 6 weeks after treatment began.

Using immunoSEQ multiplex PCR, the repertoire was profiled, and TCRdb retains in-frame clones only, with some absent. The data show about 50,000 clones, with about 85% seen just once and less than 10% held by the top ten. J is TRBJ1-4 and V is TRBV6-1; D is possibly TRBD1 (5 bases). The receptor comes from a man between 60 and 70 years old with urothelial cancer. The specimen comprised PBMCs, sampled around atezolizumab (anti-PD-L1) treatment. The CDR3: CASKGAGSEKLFF. For the CDR3, the DNA is TGTGCCAGCAAAGGGGCAGGTAGTGAAAAACTGTTTTTT.